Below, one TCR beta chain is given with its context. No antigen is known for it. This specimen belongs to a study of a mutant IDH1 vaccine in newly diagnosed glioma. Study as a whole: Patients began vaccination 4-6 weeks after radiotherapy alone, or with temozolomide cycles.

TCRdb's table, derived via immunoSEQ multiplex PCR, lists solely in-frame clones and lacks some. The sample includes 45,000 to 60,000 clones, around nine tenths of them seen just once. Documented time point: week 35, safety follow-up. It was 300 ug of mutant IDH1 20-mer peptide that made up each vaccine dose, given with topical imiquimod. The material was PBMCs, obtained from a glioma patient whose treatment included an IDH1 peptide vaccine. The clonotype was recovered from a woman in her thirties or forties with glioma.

The CDR3 is CASSRTLDTEAFF. CDR3 coding DNA: TGTGCCAGCAGTCGGACGTTGGACACTGAAGCTTTCTTT. The chain uses TRBV28 and TRBJ1-1; no definite D call. The length of the CDR3 is 13 residues. CDR1 and CDR2 from the germline V gene are MDHEN and SYDVKM. V lost 5 bases and J 3 bases, leaving 10 bases between the germline ends. The variable domain in full, with the rest retrieved from reference TRBV28 and TRBJ1-1, is DVKVTQSSRYLVKRTGEKVFLECVQDMDHENMFWYRQDPGLGLRLIYFSYDVKMKEKGDIPEGYSVSREKKERFSLILESASTNQTSMYLCASSRTLDTEAFFGQGTRLTVV.